These 22 T cell receptor beta chains originate from one sample sequenced in a study of blood T cell repertoires in COVID-19. The data were produced by immunoSEQ multiplex PCR, yet TCRdb's version contains in-frame clones alone and is incomplete. The repertoire has about 100,000 clones, approximately 90% of them found once; the top ten carry 6.8%. Input material: peripheral blood. These receptor sequences come from a man aged 50-60 years with active or convalescent COVID-19.

V and J are TRBV11-2 and TRBJ1-1; 10 bases fit TRBD1. CDR1 is SGHAT, CDR2 FQNNGV, per germline. The CDR3 totals 16 residues. The V segment lost 4 bases and the J segment 3 bases; nucleotides outside the gene matches: 8. The CDR3 loop reads CASSYDRGRGDTEAFF. DNA of the CDR3: TGTGCCAGCAGCTACGACAGGGGGCGCGGGGACACTGAAGCTTTCTTT.

V gene TRBV5-1 combines with J gene TRBJ1-1; 8 nucleotides line up with TRBD1. Germline trimming cut 5 bases from V and 1 base from J; bases unmatched to any gene: 7. The germline CDR1 and CDR2 sequences are SGHRS and YFSETQ. The CDR3 is made up of 15 amino acids. Here the CDR3 reads CASSPLGQGNTEAFF. The CDR3 coding sequence is TGCGCCAGCAGTCCCCTCGGACAGGGGAACACTGAAGCTTTCTTT.

CDR3 nucleotides: TGTGCCACCAGCCAAGACAGGGGTAGCGAGACCCAGTACTTC. Its protein is CATSQDRGSETQYF. V is TRBV15 and J is TRBJ2-5; TRBD1 aligns across 8 bases. With V trimmed by 5 bases and J by 5 bases, 7 bases remained unmatched. The CDR3 contains 14 residues. CDR1 and CDR2 (germline): LNHNV, YYDKDF (reference sequence).

This chain links TRBV2 with TRBJ2-1; D unclear. Trimming cost V 2 bases and J 14 bases, with 10 bases left between them. Germline CDR1 is SNHLY and CDR2 is FYNNEI. CDR3 length: 11 amino acids. CDR3 amino acids: CASSELVLEFF. DNA for the CDR3: TGTGCCAGCAGTGAACTAGTGTTGGAGTTCTTC. Together with reference TRBV2 and TRBJ2-1, the CDR3 gives the full variable domain: EPEVTQTPSHQVTQMGQEVILRCVPISNHLYFYWYRQILGQKVEFLVSFYNNEISEKSEIFDDQFSVERPDGSNFTLKIRSTKLEDSAMYFCASSELVLEFFGPGTRLTVL.

The chain combines TRBV7-8 with TRBJ2-1; 11 nucleotides agree with TRBD2. In germline, CDR1 is SGHVS, CDR2 FQNEAQ. The CDR3 is 17 residues long. The V gene end was trimmed by 3 bases and the J gene end by 1 base; junction bases not matched to a gene: 5. The DNA of the CDR3 is TGTGCCAGCAGCTTCACTAGCGGGAGAGGGTCCTACAATGAGCAGTTCTTC. It specifies CASSFTSGRGSYNEQFF.

DNA of the CDR3: TGTGCCAGCAGTTTCAGCGGCCCCTACAATGAGCAGTTCTTC. Amino acids: CASSFSGPYNEQFF. This chain uses TRBV27 with TRBJ2-1, with TRBD2 as a possible D gene (5 bases). Deletions cut 3 bases from V and 2 bases from J, with 8 bases between. This CDR3 region has 14 residues. CDR1 is MNHEY, CDR2 SMNVEV, per germline (reference sequence).

This chain joins TRBV23-1 and TRBJ2-7, with D maybe TRBD1 (5 bases). TRBV23-1 is designated an ORF whose function remains uncertain. The V end lost 1 base, the J end lost 0 bases, and 13 bases lay between the germline ends. The CDR3 spans 16 residues. The CDR3 reads CASSQFFTGDSYEQYF. The CDR3 coding sequence is TGCGCCAGCAGTCAATTCTTTACAGGAGACTCCTACGAGCAGTACTTC.

This clone was counted once. The chain combines TRBV18 with TRBJ1-1; no reliable D call. This CDR3 is 13 amino acids long. In germline, CDR1 is KGHSH, CDR2 LQKENI. V was cut by 3 bases and J by 5 bases, with 10 bases left in between. CDR3 protein: CASSPSRETEAFF. The CDR3 nucleotides read TGTGCCAGCTCACCCTCAAGGGAGACTGAAGCTTTCTTT.

The genes are TRBV9 and TRBJ2-7; D possibly corresponds to TRBD2 (6 bases). V lost 2 bases, J lost 2 bases, and 11 bases lay in between. Germline assignment: CDR1 SGDLS and CDR2 YYNGEE. CDR3 size: 14 residues. The CDR3 here is CASSVGGTAYEQYF. CDR3 in DNA: TGTGCCAGCAGCGTCGGAGGGACTGCCTACGAGCAGTACTTC. Based on the CDR3 plus reference TRBV9 and TRBJ2-7, the full variable domain is DSGVTQTPKHLITATGQRVTLRCSPRSGDLSVYWYQQSLDQGLQFLIQYYNGEERAKGNILERFSAQQFPDLHSELNLSSLELGDSALYFCASSVGGTAYEQYFGPGTRLTVT.

This clone was counted between two and nine times. This chain joins TRBV5-1 and TRBJ2-1, with 7 bases fitting TRBD1. The junction had 12 bases not matched to a gene; V was cut back by 4 bases and J by 8 bases. Germline V gene data show CDR1 as SGHRS and CDR2 as YFSETQ. The CDR3 spans 15 residues. The CDR3 DNA follows: TGCGCCAGCAGCCGAACAGGGGTGCCTGAGGATGAGCAGTTCTTC. It is translated as CASSRTGVPEDEQFF.

This rearrangement joins TRBV18 to TRBJ1-1; 7 nucleotides align to TRBD1. The CDR3 contains 15 residues. Germline trimming cut 5 bases from V and 5 bases from J; bases unmatched to any gene: 11. The germline V gene encodes CDR1 KGHSH and CDR2 LQKENI. Written as DNA, the CDR3 is TGTGCCAGCTCATCCGAGGACAGGCTGAGGACTGAAGCTTTCTTT. The encoded protein is CASSSEDRLRTEAFF.

V gene TRBV28 combines with J gene TRBJ1-2; tentatively, D is TRBD1 (6 bases). Germline CDR1 is MDHEN and CDR2 is SYDVKM. V gave up 2 bases and J gave up 7 bases, with 11 bases separating them. There are 13 residues in the CDR3. The CDR3 protein is CASSLTGWRGYTF. CDR3 coding DNA: TGTGCCAGCAGTTTAACAGGGTGGCGTGGCTACACCTTC.

The chain uses TRBV9 and TRBJ2-7, with D possibly matching TRBD2 (6 bases). Germline CDR1 SGDLS, CDR2 YYNGEE. The length of the CDR3 is 15 residues. Trimming shortened V by 4 bases and J by 3 bases, and 17 bases separated the two germline ends. CDR3 amino acids: CASSPSGVAYYEQYF. The CDR3 nucleotides are TGTGCCAGCAGCCCCTCGGGGGTAGCCTACTACGAGCAGTACTTC.

This clone has just one count. The V gene is TRBV3-1 (or the pseudogene TRBV3-2), the J gene TRBJ1-2, with unresolved D. V gave up 0 bases and J gave up 2 bases, with 7 bases separating them. Per germline, CDR1 LGHDT and CDR2 YNNKEL (reference sequence). This CDR3 is 14 amino acids long. CDR3 nucleotide sequence: TGTGCCAGCAGCCAAGATAAGCACAACTATGGCTACACCTTC. Translation gives CASSQDKHNYGYTF.

The table lists this clone with a few counts. This chain links TRBV10-3 with TRBJ1-2; 7 bases fit TRBD1. There are 16 residues in the CDR3. Trimming removed 7 bases from V and 1 base from J; junction bases left unmatched: 12. Germline-derived CDR1 and CDR2 are ENHRY and SYGVKD. The CDR3 reads CAITASNRGLNYGYTF. Written as DNA, the CDR3 is TGTGCCATCACTGCCTCTAACAGGGGTCTTAACTATGGCTACACCTTC.

The chain's CDR3 is CASSSDRGREKLFF. Here the CDR3 DNA reads TGTGCCAGCAGTTCGGACAGGGGCAGGGAAAAACTGTTTTTT. The rearrangement links TRBV11-2 to TRBJ1-4, with 9 nucleotides matching TRBD1. Germline CDR1 SGHAT, CDR2 FQNNGV. This CDR3 has 14 residues. V lost 6 bases, J lost 8 bases, and 7 bases stayed unmatched.

This clone occurred a few times. V and J are TRBV12-3 or TRBV12-4 and TRBJ1-2; 8 bases are shared with TRBD1. V lost 4 bases and J lost 6; bases outside the gene matches: 4. The CDR3 covers 13 residues. The CDR3 nucleotides read TGTGCCAGCAGTTATCAGGGGGCAGATGGCTACACCTTC. Translated, it gives CASSYQGADGYTF.

The rearrangement uses TRBV5-1 and TRBJ2-7; D is possibly TRBD1 (6 bases). This CDR3 comprises 14 residues. Germline values: CDR1 SGHRS, CDR2 YFSETQ. The V end lost 0 bases, the J end lost 5 bases, and 12 bases lay between the germline ends. CDR3 in amino acids: CASSLDQGRDEQYF. CDR3 nucleotides: TGCGCCAGCAGCTTGGATCAGGGGCGGGACGAGCAGTACTTC. Filled out from reference TRBV5-1 and TRBJ2-7, the complete variable domain reads KAGVTQTPRYLIKTRGQQVTLSCSPISGHRSVSWYQQTPGQGLQFLFEYFSETQRNKGNFPGRFSGRQFSNSRSEMNVSTLELGDSALYLCASSLDQGRDEQYFGPGTRLTVT.

The chain combines TRBV4-2 with TRBJ2-1, with D perhaps matching TRBD2 (5 bases). V was trimmed by 1 base and J by 4 bases, leaving 14 bases between them. The germline V gene encodes CDR1 LGHNA and CDR2 YNFKEQ. The CDR3 covers 16 residues. CDR3 nucleotides: TGTGCCAGCAGCCAAGTGTCAGATAGCGCTTACAATGAGCAGTTCTTC. The encoded protein is CASSQVSDSAYNEQFF.

The genes are TRBV29-1 and TRBJ1-1; D is unresolved. Trimming shortened V by 6 bases and J by 1 base, and 15 bases separated the two germline ends. CDR3 length: 14 amino acids. The germline V gene encodes CDR1 SQVTM and CDR2 ANQGSEA. The CDR3, as DNA: TGCAGCGTGGGAAAGACTGGAGGGAACACTGAAGCTTTCTTT. This encodes CSVGKTGGNTEAFF.

As DNA, the CDR3 is TGTGCCAGCAGTTATTATGGGACTCAGAGCTATGGCTACACCTTC. Its translation: CASSYYGTQSYGYTF. This chain uses TRBV6-5 with TRBJ1-2; tentatively, D is TRBD1 (5 bases). V shed 3 bases and J shed 4 bases, with 15 bases lying between them. The CDR3 has 15 residues. Germline V lookup: CDR1 MNHEY, CDR2 SVGAGI.

The genes are TRBV24-1 and TRBJ2-3; the D is unclear. Trimming took off 1 base at V and 8 bases at J, with 6 bases between the two ends. Per the germline V gene, CDR1 is KGHDR and CDR2 is SFDVKD. CDR3 length: 12 amino acids. DNA of the CDR3: TGTGCCACCAGTGATTTCACCGGTACGCAGTATTTT. This codes for CATSDFTGTQYF.